One and the same sample provided the 9 T cell receptor beta chains below, sequenced in a study of T-cell memory formation after mild COVID-19. TCRdb reprocessed the 5' RACE reads with MiXCR, giving one entry per CDR3 protein. The sample has fewer than 90,000 distinct CDR3 sequences; 9.5% to 15% are singletons. Sequenced material: PBMCs or a T cell subset sorted from them (not recorded which). These receptors all come from a man aged 18 to 29 who had mild COVID-19 (a few samples of this study predate the infection). Cell type and time point are not known.

This clonotype appeared once. This chain uses TRBV6-5 with TRBJ1-1; D gene ambiguous. This CDR3 is 13 amino acids long. The germline CDR1 and CDR2 sequences are MNHEY and SVGAGI. Trimming pared 7 bases from V and 0 bases from J, leaving 9 bases between. The chain's CDR3 is CASTRRMNTEAFF. DNA for the CDR3: TGTGCCAGCACCAGACGGATGAACACTGAAGCTTTCTTT.

This clonotype showed up just a few times. The genes are TRBV6-6 and TRBJ1-1; 7 bases are shared with TRBD1. Germline V gene sequence: CDR1 MNHNY, CDR2 SVGAGI (reference sequence). CDR3 size: 12 residues. Trimming removed 7 bases from V and 4 bases from J; junction bases left unmatched: 3. The CDR3 here is CASKPGGTEAFF. The CDR3 DNA is TGTGCCAGCAAACCAGGGGGCACTGAAGCTTTCTTT.

The J gene is TRBJ2-6, the V gene TRBV11-2, with a weak D call TRBD2 (6 bases). The germline gives CDR1 SGHAT, CDR2 FQNNGV. The CDR3 length is 15 residues. V was clipped by 5 bases and J by 4 bases, with 12 bases between them. CDR3 in amino acids: CASSGGVRGANVLTF. The CDR3, as DNA: TGTGCCAGCAGCGGAGGGGTACGCGGGGCCAACGTCCTGACTTTC.

There are a few counts of this clonotype. This rearrangement joins TRBV6-5 to TRBJ1-1; the D is unclear. CDR3 length: 13 residues. Germline V CDR1 and CDR2: MNHEY, SVGAGI. The V gene lost 1 base and the J gene lost 4 bases, with 7 bases spanning the gap. CDR3 loop: CASSYLVGTEAFF. In DNA form, the CDR3 reads TGTGCCAGCAGTTACTTGGTCGGCACTGAAGCTTTCTTT.

The chain recombines TRBV21-1 with TRBJ1-1; the D call of TRBD1 is as the table states it, not checked on the DNA. TRBV21-1 is noted as a pseudogene. This CDR3 is built from 12 residues. CDR3 in DNA: TGTGCCAGCAGCAGACCGGGTTTCGAAGCTTTCTTT. Translating it yields CASSRPGFEAFF.

The chain carries TRBV6-6 and TRBJ2-1; 10 positions agree with TRBD2. Germline V lookup: CDR1 MNHNY, CDR2 SVGAGI (reference sequence). The CDR3 consists of 11 residues. CDR3: CETSGYNEQFF. CDR3 coding DNA: TGTGAGACTAGCGGGTACAATGAGCAGTTCTTC.

The chain combines TRBV6-2 or TRBV6-3 with TRBJ2-3; no firm D call. Germline V gene data show CDR1 as MNHEY and CDR2 as SVGEGT. The CDR3 is 13 residues long. V was cut by 0 bases and J by 4 bases, with 5 bases left in between. The CDR3 region has the DNA TGTGCCAGCAGTTACTCGGAACCAGATACGCAGTATTTT. Translated, it gives CASSYSEPDTQYF.

This clonotype appeared a few times. The chain recombines TRBV25-1 with TRBJ2-5, with 9 nucleotides matching TRBD2. Germline CDR1 and CDR2: MGHDK and SYGVNS. CDR3 length: 14 residues. The V and J ends lost 2 bases and 10 bases, in that order; junction bases with no gene match: 8. The CDR3, as DNA: TGTGCCAGCAGTGAACCTAGCGGGGCCTCGATCCAGTACTTC. Its translation: CASSEPSGASIQYF.

The J gene is TRBJ2-2, the V gene TRBV28, with 7 positions matching TRBD1. This CDR3 has 17 amino acids. Germline V CDR1 and CDR2: MDHEN, SYDVKM. With V trimmed by 7 bases and J by 0 bases, 11 bases remained unmatched. The CDR3: CASTDPPGTANTGELFF. In DNA form, the CDR3 reads TGTGCCAGCACCGATCCCCCCGGGACAGCGAACACCGGGGAGCTGTTTTTT.